This passage covers 26 T cell receptor beta chains from one sample sequenced in a study of glioma-infiltrating T cells. The iRepertoire nested amplicon-rescue multiplex PCR amplified TCR alpha and beta CDR3s from RNA. TCRdb re-called the multiplex PCR reads through MiXCR, storing one row per CDR3 protein. Altogether 90,000 to 100,000 distinct CDR3 sequences are present, roughly 40% being singletons, with the ten largest covering around two fifths. The sample comprised glioma tissue, nonneoplastic brain tissue, or PBMCs (not recorded which). The receptor set was obtained from a human donor with low-grade glioma or glioblastoma, undergoing nonglioma brain surgery, or in good health (not recorded which).

This clonotype was picked up many times. V usage is TRBV6-2 or TRBV6-3 and J usage is TRBJ2-3; 7 bases map to TRBD1. The V segment lost 5 bases and the J segment 1 base; nucleotides outside the gene matches: 6. The CDR3 runs to 15 residues. The V gene's germline CDR1 is MNHEY and CDR2 SVGEGT. The CDR3 reads CASSTPGTGTDTQYF. The DNA of the CDR3 is TGTGCCAGCAGTACCCCGGGGACAGGCACAGATACGCAGTATTTT.

Remarks on this clonotype: This CDR3 is missing its conserved last phenylalanine or tryptophan, likely due to a read error. The chain links TRBV6-2 or TRBV6-3 to TRBJ2-1; D ambiguous. The germline V gene encodes CDR1 MNHEY and CDR2 SVGEGT. The V and J ends lost 0 bases and 10 bases respectively, with 16 bases between them. The CDR3 spans 15 residues. CDR3 protein: CASSYSTLRTYEQFS. The CDR3 nucleotides read TGTGCCAGCAGTTACTCGACCCTTCGAACCTACGAGCAGTTCTCC.

With regard to this clonotype: One end of the junction fails to match germline, which may point to a read error. The chain recombines TRBV28 with TRBJ2-2; TRBD2 is a possible D gene (7 bases). The germline V gene has CDR1 MDHEN and CDR2 SYDVKM. The CDR3 sequence is 15 residues long. This CDR3 is CASNSSGGATGELFF. The CDR3 nucleotides read TGCGCCAGCAACTCATCGGGGGGCGCCACCGGGGAGCTGTTTTTT.

This clonotype was detected many times. The chain uses TRBV15 and TRBJ2-1; 9 nucleotides agree with TRBD2. The germline CDR1 and CDR2 sequences are LNHNV and YYDKDF (reference sequence). The ends lost 4 bases at V and 3 bases at J; junction bases unmatched: 10. This CDR3 is 17 amino acids long. This CDR3 is CATSKARREGHYNEQFF. For the CDR3, the DNA is TGTGCCACCAGCAAAGCGAGGCGGGAGGGACACTACAATGAGCAGTTCTTC.

This clonotype was seen many times. At one of its ends the junction is not consistent with the germline gene, which may arise from a read error. The chain uses TRBV15 and TRBJ1-1; D remains ambiguous. The CDR3 has 14 amino acids. CDR1 is LNHNV and CDR2 is YYDKDF in the germline V gene (reference sequence). CDR3 coding DNA: TGTGCCACCAGCCGAGATCAAGTAAACACTGAAGCTTTCTTT. It translates to CATSRDQVNTEAFF.

On this clonotype itself: The CDR3 carries no conserved terminal phenylalanine or tryptophan, so it likely arises from a read error. V usage is TRBV7-2 and J usage is TRBJ2-1; TRBD2 matches at 8 bases. This CDR3 is 14 amino acids long. Germline loops: CDR1 SGHTA, CDR2 FQGNSA. V lost 1 base, J lost 8 bases, and 4 bases stayed unmatched. Here the CDR3 reads CASSLVLAADEQFL. The CDR3 DNA is TGTGCCAGCAGCTTAGTACTAGCGGCCGATGAGCAGTTCCTC.

With respect to this clonotype: This could be a read error, since a much larger clone is one nucleotide away. For the CDR3, the DNA is TGCAGCGTTGCAGTTGATTCGGATCCGTACGGTGAAGCTTTCTTT. This translates into CSVAVDSDPYGEAFF. The chain is built from TRBV29-1 and TRBJ1-1; D ambiguous. The germline gives CDR1 SQVTM, CDR2 ANQGSEA. The CDR3 runs to 15 residues. Trimming took off 4 bases at V and 7 bases at J, with 22 bases between the two ends.

This clonotype was recorded only once. This sequence joins TRBV7-6 and TRBJ2-3, with D unclear. CDR1 is SGHVS, CDR2 FNYEAQ, per germline. Trimming took off 2 bases at V and 7 bases at J, with 10 bases between the two ends. The CDR3 loop spans 13 amino acids. DNA for the CDR3: TGTGCCAGCAGCTTAATAGGCGCAAATACGCAGTATTTT. Translation: CASSLIGANTQYF.

This clonotype was recorded at least ten times. The chain combines TRBV29-1 with TRBJ2-7, with TRBD1 identical over 10 bases. Per germline, CDR1 SQVTM and CDR2 ANQGSEA. With V trimmed by 5 bases and J by 6 bases, 10 bases remained unmatched. This CDR3 spans 14 amino acids. CDR3 in amino acids: CSVKSGTGALEQYF. CDR3 bases: TGCAGCGTTAAATCCGGGACAGGGGCCCTCGAGCAGTACTTC.

The chain couples TRBV2 to TRBJ2-3; D possibly corresponds to TRBD2 (5 bases). Germline V gene sequence: CDR1 SNHLY, CDR2 FYNNEI. The V gene lost 5 bases and the J gene lost 1 base, with 13 bases spanning the gap. There are 15 residues in the CDR3. In nucleotides, the CDR3 is TGTGCCAGCAGTCGATCAACCGGGGGCACAGATACGCAGTATTTT. Residues: CASSRSTGGTDTQYF.

The rearrangement links TRBV2 to TRBJ1-5; D is ambiguous. V lost 3 bases and J lost 4, with 7 bases in between. This CDR3 contains 13 residues. Germline lookup yields CDR1 SNHLY and CDR2 FYNNEI. The CDR3 reads CASSDRRNQPQHF. CDR3 nucleotides: TGTGCCAGCAGTGATCGGAGAAATCAGCCCCAGCATTTT.

About this clonotype: A much larger clone differs from this one at a single base, so this may be a read error. The chain carries TRBV18 and TRBJ2-7; D gene unclear. The V and J ends lost 1 base and 6 bases respectively, with 16 bases between them. Germline CDR1 KGHSH, CDR2 LQKENI. The CDR3 contains 15 residues. The CDR3 loop is CASSPQGILNGEQYF. Here the CDR3 DNA reads TGTGCCAGCTCACCACAGGGAATTTTGAACGGCGAGCAGTACTTC. The variable domain in full, completed from reference TRBV18 and TRBJ2-7, reads NAGVMQNPRHLVRRRGQEARLRCSPMKGHSHVYWYRQLPEEGLKFMVYLQKENIIDESGMPKERFSAEFPKEGPSILRIQQVVRGDSAAYFCASSPQGILNGEQYFGPGTRLTVT.

This clonotype was counted at least ten times. V and J are TRBV29-1 and TRBJ1-1; D gene unclear. Germline V gives CDR1 SQVTM, CDR2 ANQGSEA. This CDR3 spans 12 amino acids. V was clipped by 4 bases and J by 2 bases, with 8 bases between them. The CDR3 nucleotides read TGCAGCGTTGGAGTGGTCAACACTGAAGCTTTCTTT. Encoded protein: CSVGVVNTEAFF.

This clonotype has a count of ten or more. The chain joins TRBV7-2 to TRBJ2-2; possibly TRBD2 for D (5 bases). CDR1 is SGHTA and CDR2 is FQGNSA in the germline V gene. V was shortened by 6 bases and J by 4 bases, with 9 bases between the two germline ends. The CDR3 sequence is 13 residues long. The CDR3 DNA sequence: TGTGCCAGCAGTTACAGCGGCACCGGGGAGCTGTTTTTT. Translation: CASSYSGTGELFF.

Ten or more counts support this clonotype. This chain connects TRBV7-3 to TRBJ1-1; D remains ambiguous. CDR1 and CDR2 from the germline V gene are SGHTA and FQGTGA. With 0 bases removed from V and 4 bases from J, the gap between germline ends came to 9 bases. This CDR3 is built from 14 residues. Written as DNA, the CDR3 is TGTGCCAGCAGCTTAACGTCATGGGGCACTGAAGCTTTCTTT. Translation: CASSLTSWGTEAFF.

V gene TRBV27 combines with J gene TRBJ2-3; 9 nucleotides line up with TRBD2. CDR3 length: 16 residues. CDR1 is MNHEY and CDR2 is SMNVEV in the germline V gene (reference sequence). The ends lost 3 bases at V and 2 bases at J; junction bases unmatched: 6. The DNA of the CDR3 is TGTGCCAGCAGTTTGCTAGCGGGGAGGATCACAGATACGCAGTATTTT. Its translation: CASSLLAGRITDTQYF.

To note about this clonotype: This clone may be a read error of a much larger clone one base away. The genes are TRBV7-9 and TRBJ2-1, with 8 bases that match TRBD2. The germline CDR1 and CDR2 sequences are SEHNR and FQNEAQ (reference sequence). CDR3 length: 18 amino acids. The CDR3 is CARSLRSPGTSSYNEQFF. CDR3 bases: TGTGCCAGAAGCTTACGAAGTCCGGGGACTAGCTCCTACAATGAGCAGTTCTTC. Drawing the rest from reference TRBV7-9 and TRBJ2-1, the complete variable domain is DTGVSQNPRHKITKRGQNVTFRCDPISEHNRLYWYRQTLGQGPEFLTYFQNEAQLEKSRLLSDRFSAERPKGSFSTLEIQRTEQGDSAMYLCARSLRSPGTSSYNEQFFGPGTRLTVL.

This clonotype has a count of ten or more. The chain uses TRBV7-9 and TRBJ2-1, with TRBD2 matching 8 bases. Trimming at V came to 5 bases and at J to 4 bases, leaving 13 bases not matched to a gene. Germline CDR1 SEHNR, CDR2 FQNEAQ (reference sequence). The length of the CDR3 is 17 residues. In DNA form, the CDR3 reads TGTGCCAGCAGCCGTCGGGCTAGCGGGTTGGGATACAATGAGCAGTTCTTC. As protein: CASSRRASGLGYNEQFF.

In its sample, this clonotype was seen many times. The chain has TRBV2 and TRBJ2-1, with 9 bases aligning to TRBD1. Germline V gene sequence: CDR1 SNHLY, CDR2 FYNNEI. The J segment lost 5 bases and the V segment lost 7 bases, leaving 6 bases of the junction unmatched. The CDR3 length is 14 residues. The CDR3 spells CASMGQGSHNEQFF. DNA of the CDR3: TGTGCCAGCATGGGACAGGGATCCCACAATGAGCAGTTCTTC. Full variable domain (missing parts from reference TRBV2 and TRBJ2-1): EPEVTQTPSHQVTQMGQEVILRCVPISNHLYFYWYRQILGQKVEFLVSFYNNEISEKSEIFDDQFSVERPDGSNFTLKIRSTKLEDSAMYFCASMGQGSHNEQFFGPGTRLTVL.

The chain has TRBV27 and TRBJ2-1, with 15 nucleotides matching TRBD2. Germline CDR1 reads MNHEY; CDR2 reads SMNVEV (reference sequence). There are 17 residues in the CDR3. V shed 8 bases and J 12 bases; nucleotides not matched to a gene: 17. The CDR3: CASGLAGGTRATDTQFF. In DNA form, the CDR3 reads TGTGCCAGCGGACTAGCGGGAGGGACAAGAGCTACAGATACGCAGTTCTTC.

The chain links TRBV28 to TRBJ1-4; D possibly corresponds to TRBD1 (6 bases). V was shortened by 4 bases and J by 5 bases, with 11 bases between the two germline ends. Germline loops: CDR1 MDHEN, CDR2 SYDVKM. This CDR3 is 14 amino acids long. The CDR3 DNA reads TGTGCCAGCAGTTCGGGACAAAGGAATGAAAAACTGTTTTTT. Translating it yields CASSSGQRNEKLFF.

This clonotype was seen at least ten times. This chain uses TRBV15 with TRBJ2-1; weak D call: TRBD1 (5 bases). Germline V gives CDR1 LNHNV, CDR2 YYDKDF (reference sequence). This CDR3 region has 16 residues. Between the trimmed V and J ends, which lost 5 bases and 0 bases, there was a span of 14 bases. The CDR3 bases are TGTGCCACCAGCTCCGTTCGGACAAGCTCCTACAATGAGCAGTTCTTC. As protein: CATSSVRTSSYNEQFF.

In its sample, this clonotype was seen many times. A much bigger clone sits one base away, suggesting this may be a read error. The CDR3 carries no conserved terminal phenylalanine or tryptophan, so it likely arises from a read error. The rearrangement uses TRBV27 and TRBJ2-3; no definite D call. The V gene's germline CDR1 is MNHEY and CDR2 SMNVEV (reference sequence). This CDR3 contains 14 residues. Trimming removed 2 bases at V and 3 bases at J, with 9 bases between. CDR3 DNA: TGTGCCAGCAGTTTAGTAAGGGCGACAGATACGCAGTATCTT. Translation gives CASSLVRATDTQYL.

This CDR3 reads CASSRTGGQETQYF. As DNA, the CDR3 is TGTGCCAGCAGCCGTACAGGGGGACAAGAGACCCAGTACTTC. The rearrangement joins TRBV5-5 to TRBJ2-5; 8 positions agree with TRBD1. This CDR3 spans 14 amino acids. Losses at the gene ends were 4 bases for V and 2 bases for J; bases not matched to a gene: 4. CDR1 is SGHKS and CDR2 is YYEKEE in the germline V gene (reference sequence).

As for this clonotype: The junction differs from germline at one of its ends, possibly a read error. The gene calls are TRBV20-1 and TRBJ1-1; no reliable D call. The CDR3 spans 15 residues. CDR1 is DFQATT, CDR2 SNEGSKA, per germline (reference sequence). The CDR3 nucleotides read TGCAGTGCTAGAGATGTTCCAGAACCGAACACTGAAGGTTTCTTT. Protein sequence: CSARDVPEPNTEGFF.

For this clonotype: At one boundary the junction diverges from the germline segment, which might be a read error. This chain links TRBV5-1 with TRBJ2-1, with D perhaps matching TRBD2 (6 bases). The CDR3 has 14 residues. Germline V CDR1 and CDR2: SGHRS, YFSETQ. CDR3 nucleotides: TGCGCCAGCAGCTGGGGGACGGGAGTCTATGAGCAGTCCTTC. This encodes CASSWGTGVYEQSF.